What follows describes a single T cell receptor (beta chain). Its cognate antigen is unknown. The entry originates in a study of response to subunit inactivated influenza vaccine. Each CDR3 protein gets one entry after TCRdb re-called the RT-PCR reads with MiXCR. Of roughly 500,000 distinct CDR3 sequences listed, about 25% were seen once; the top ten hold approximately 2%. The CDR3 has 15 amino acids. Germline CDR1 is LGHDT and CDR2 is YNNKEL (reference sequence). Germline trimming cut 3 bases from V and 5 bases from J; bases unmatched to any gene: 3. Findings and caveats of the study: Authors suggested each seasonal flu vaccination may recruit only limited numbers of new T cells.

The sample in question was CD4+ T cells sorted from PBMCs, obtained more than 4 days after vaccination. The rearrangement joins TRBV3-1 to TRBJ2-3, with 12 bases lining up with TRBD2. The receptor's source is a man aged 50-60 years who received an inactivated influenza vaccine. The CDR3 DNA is TGTGCCAGCAGCCAGACTAGCGGGAGAGAAGATACGCAGTATTTT. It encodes CASSQTSGREDTQYF.